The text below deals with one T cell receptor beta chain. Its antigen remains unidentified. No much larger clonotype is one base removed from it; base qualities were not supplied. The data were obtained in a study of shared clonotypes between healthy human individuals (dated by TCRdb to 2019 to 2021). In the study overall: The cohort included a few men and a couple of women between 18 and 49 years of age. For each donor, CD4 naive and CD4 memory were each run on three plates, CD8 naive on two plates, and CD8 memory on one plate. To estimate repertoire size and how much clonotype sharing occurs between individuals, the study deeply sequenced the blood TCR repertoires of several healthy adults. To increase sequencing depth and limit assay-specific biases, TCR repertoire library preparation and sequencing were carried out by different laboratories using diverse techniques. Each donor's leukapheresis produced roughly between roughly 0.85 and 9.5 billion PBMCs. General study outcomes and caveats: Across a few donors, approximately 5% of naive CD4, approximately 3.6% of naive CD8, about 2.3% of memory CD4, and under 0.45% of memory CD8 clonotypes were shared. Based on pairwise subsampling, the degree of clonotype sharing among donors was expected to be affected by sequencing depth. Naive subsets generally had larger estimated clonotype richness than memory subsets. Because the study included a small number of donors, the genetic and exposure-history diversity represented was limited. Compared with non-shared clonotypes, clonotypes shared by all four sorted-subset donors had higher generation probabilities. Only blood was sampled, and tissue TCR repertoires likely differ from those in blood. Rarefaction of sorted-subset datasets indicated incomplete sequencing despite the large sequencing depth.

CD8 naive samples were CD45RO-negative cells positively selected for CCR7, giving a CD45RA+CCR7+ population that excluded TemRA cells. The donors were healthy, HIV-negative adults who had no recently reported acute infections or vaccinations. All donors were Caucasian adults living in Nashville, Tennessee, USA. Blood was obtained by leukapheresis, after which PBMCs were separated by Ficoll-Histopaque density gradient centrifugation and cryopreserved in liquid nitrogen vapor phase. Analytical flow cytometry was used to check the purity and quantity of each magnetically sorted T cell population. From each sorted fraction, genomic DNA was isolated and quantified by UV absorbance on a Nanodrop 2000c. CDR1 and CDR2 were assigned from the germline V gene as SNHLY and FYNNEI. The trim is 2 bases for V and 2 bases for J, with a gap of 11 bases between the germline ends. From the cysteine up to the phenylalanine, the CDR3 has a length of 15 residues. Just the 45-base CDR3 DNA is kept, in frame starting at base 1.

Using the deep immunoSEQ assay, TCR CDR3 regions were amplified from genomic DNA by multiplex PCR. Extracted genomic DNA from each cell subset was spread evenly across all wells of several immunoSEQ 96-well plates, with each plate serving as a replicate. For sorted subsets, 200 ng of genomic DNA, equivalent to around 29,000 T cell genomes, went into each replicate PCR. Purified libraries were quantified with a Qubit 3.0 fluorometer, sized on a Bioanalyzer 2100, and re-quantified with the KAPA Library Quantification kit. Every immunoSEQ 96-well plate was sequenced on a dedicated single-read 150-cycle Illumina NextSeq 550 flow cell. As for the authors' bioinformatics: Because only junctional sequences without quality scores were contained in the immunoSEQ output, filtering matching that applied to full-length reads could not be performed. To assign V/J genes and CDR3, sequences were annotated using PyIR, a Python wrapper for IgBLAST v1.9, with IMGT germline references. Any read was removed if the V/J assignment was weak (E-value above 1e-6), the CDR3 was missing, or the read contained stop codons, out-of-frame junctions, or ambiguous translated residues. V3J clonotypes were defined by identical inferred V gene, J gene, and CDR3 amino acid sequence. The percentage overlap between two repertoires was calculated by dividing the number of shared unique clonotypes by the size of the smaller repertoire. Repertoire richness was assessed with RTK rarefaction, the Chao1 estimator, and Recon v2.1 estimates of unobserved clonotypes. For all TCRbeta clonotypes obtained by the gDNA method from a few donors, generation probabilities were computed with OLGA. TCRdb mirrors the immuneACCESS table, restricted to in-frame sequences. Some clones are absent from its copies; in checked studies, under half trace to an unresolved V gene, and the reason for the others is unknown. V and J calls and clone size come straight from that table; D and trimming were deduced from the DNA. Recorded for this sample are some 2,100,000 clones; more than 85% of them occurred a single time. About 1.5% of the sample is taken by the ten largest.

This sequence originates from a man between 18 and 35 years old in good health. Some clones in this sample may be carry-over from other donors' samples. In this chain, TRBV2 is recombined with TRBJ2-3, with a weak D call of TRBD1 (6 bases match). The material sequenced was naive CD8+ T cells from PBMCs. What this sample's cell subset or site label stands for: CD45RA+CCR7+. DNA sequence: TGTGCCAGCAGTGAATGGCAGGGGTACACAGATACGCAGTATTTT. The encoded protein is CASSEWQGYTDTQYF.